The rows below give T cell receptor beta chains drawn from one sample of a study of OX40 agonist ivuxolimab in advanced cancers. Using immunoSEQ multiplex PCR, the repertoire was profiled, and TCRdb retains in-frame clones only, with some absent. Among 80,000 to 100,000 clones listed, approximately 87% were seen once. The sample consisted of CD4+ or CD8+ T cells sorted from blood, taken in a trial of the OX40 agonist ivuxolimab. The source of these receptors is an adult with an advanced solid tumor such as melanoma, head and neck, liver or kidney cancer. Each CDR3 is given with its conserved first and last residue. The order of the fields is J gene, V gene, clone size, D gene, CDR3 protein, CDR3 DNA. D genes are given only for firm matches. The size entry is marked missing in some rows and otherwise reads once, few, many or a size class.

>TRBJ1-1|TRBV6-4|NA|NA
CASSDSSKGTEAFF
TGTGCCAGCAGTGACTCGAGTAAAGGGACAGAAGCTTTCTTT
>TRBJ2-1|TRBV5-1|NA|NA
CASSLVVSSYNEQFF
TGCGCCAGCAGCCTAGTCGTCAGCTCCTACAATGAGCAGTTCTTC
>TRBJ2-7|TRBV7-2|NA|NA
CASSPRGLQYEQYF
TGTGCCAGCAGCCCTCGGGGGCTCCAATACGAGCAGTACTTC
>TRBJ2-1|TRBV5-4|NA|TRBD1
CASSFGQGIYNEQFF
TGTGCCAGCAGCTTTGGACAGGGGATCTACAATGAGCAGTTCTTC
>TRBJ1-2|TRBV6-1|once|TRBD1
CASSEARTGGSGYTF
TGTGCCAGCAGTGAAGCACGAACAGGGGGAAGTGGCTACACCTTC
>TRBJ2-1|TRBV7-8|NA|TRBD2
CASSTASGRHNEQFF
TGTGCCAGCAGCACTGCTAGCGGGAGGCACAATGAGCAGTTCTTC
>TRBJ1-2|TRBV6-6|NA|TRBD1
CASSYGQGASGYTF
TGTGCCAGCAGTTACGGACAGGGGGCCAGTGGCTACACCTTC
>TRBJ1-5|TRBV4-3|NA|NA
CASSQDGEQPQHF
TGCGCCAGCAGCCAAGATGGGGAACAGCCCCAGCATTTT
>TRBJ2-3|TRBV2|NA|NA
CASQFVTDTQYF
TGTGCCAGCCAGTTCGTAACAGATACGCAGTATTTT
>TRBJ2-1|TRBV9|NA|TRBD2
CASSVGGSGILFF
TGTGCCAGCAGCGTAGGCGGGAGTGGCATTCTGTTCTTC
>TRBJ1-4|TRBV19|NA|TRBD1
CASSRGQGGEKLFF
TGTGCCAGTAGTAGGGGACAGGGTGGCGAAAAACTGTTTTTT
>TRBJ1-1|TRBV2|NA|NA
CASPQGMLNTEAFF
TGTGCCAGCCCCCAGGGAATGTTAAACACTGAAGCTTTCTTT
>TRBJ1-1|TRBV5-8|NA|NA
CASSLGRELLNTEAFF
TGTGCCAGCAGCTTAGGCAGGGAGCTCCTGAACACTGAAGCTTTCTTT
>TRBJ1-6|TRBV27|NA|NA
CASRDTYSPLHF
TGTGCCAGCCGGGACACCTATTCACCCCTCCACTTT
>TRBJ2-2|TRBV12-5|NA|TRBD2
CASGLVLGLAGGRPTGELFF
TGTGCTAGTGGTTTGGTACTGGGACTAGCGGGGGGGCGTCCCACCGGGGAGCTGTTTTTT
>TRBJ2-1|TRBV6-5|NA|NA
CASKGQPYNEQFF
TGTGCCAGCAAGGGTCAGCCCTACAATGAGCAGTTCTTC
>TRBJ1-5|TRBV6-1|NA|NA
CASSAESTPNQPQHF
TGTGCCAGCAGTGCGGAGAGCACCCCCAATCAGCCCCAGCATTTT
>TRBJ1-1|TRBV18|NA|NA
CASSPTSNTEAFF
TGTGCCAGCTCACCGACAAGTAACACTGAAGCTTTCTTT